The sequence of this T cell receptor beta chain was determined in a study of T cell changes during pregnancy in multiple sclerosis. Generated by immunoSEQ multiplex PCR, the TCRdb table keeps only in-frame clones and is missing some. The sample lists tens of thousands of clones, 80% to 85% occurring once. V dropped 3 bases and J dropped 4; count of bases not matched to a gene: 4. Germline V gene data show CDR1 as LNHDA and CDR2 as SQIVND (reference sequence). The CDR3 spans 16 residues. This sequence originates from a female donor with multiple sclerosis, enrolled in a pregnancy study. The material was CD4+ T cells from peripheral blood mononuclear cells, obtained before pregnancy. The chain is built from TRBV19 and TRBJ1-6; TRBD1 agrees at 9 bases. The CDR3 nucleotides read TGTGCCAGTAGTATCCCGACAGGGGGATATAATTCACCCCTCCACTTT. It encodes CASSIPTGGYNSPLHF.